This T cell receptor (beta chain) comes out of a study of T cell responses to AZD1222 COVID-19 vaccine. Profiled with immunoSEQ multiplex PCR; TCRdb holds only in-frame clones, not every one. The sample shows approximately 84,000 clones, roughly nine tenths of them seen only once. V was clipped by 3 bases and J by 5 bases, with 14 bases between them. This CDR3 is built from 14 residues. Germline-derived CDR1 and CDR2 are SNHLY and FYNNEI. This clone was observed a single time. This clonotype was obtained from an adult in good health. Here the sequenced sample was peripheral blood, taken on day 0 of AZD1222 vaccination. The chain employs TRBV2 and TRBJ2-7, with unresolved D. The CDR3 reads CASSESGPHNEQYF. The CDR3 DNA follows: TGTGCCAGCAGTGAGTCTGGACCCCACAACGAGCAGTACTTC.